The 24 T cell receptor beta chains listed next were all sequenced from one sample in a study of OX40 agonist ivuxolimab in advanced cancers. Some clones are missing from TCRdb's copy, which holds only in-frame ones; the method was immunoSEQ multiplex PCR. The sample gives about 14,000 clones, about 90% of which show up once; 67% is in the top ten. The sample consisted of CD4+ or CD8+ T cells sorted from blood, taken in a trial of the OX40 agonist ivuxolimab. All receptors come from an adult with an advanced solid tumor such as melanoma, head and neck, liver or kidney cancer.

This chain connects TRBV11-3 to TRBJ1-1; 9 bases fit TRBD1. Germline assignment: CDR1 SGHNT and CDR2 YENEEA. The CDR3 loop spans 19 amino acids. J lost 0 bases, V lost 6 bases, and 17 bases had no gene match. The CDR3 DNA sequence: TGTGCCAGCAGAAAAGGATCGGTGGGGACAGGGCTAATGAACACTGAAGCTTTCTTT. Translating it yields CASRKGSVGTGLMNTEAFF.

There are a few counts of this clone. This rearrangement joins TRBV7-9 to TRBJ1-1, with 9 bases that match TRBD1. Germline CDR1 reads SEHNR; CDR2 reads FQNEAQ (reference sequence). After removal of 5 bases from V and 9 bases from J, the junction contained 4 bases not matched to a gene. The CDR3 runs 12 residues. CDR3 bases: TGTGCCAGCAGCGATGGGACAGGGAAAGCTTTCTTT. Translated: CASSDGTGKAFF.

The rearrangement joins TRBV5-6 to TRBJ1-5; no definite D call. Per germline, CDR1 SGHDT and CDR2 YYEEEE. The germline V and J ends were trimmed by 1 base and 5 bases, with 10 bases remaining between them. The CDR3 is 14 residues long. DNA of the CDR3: TGTGCCAGCAGCTTGAGGGAAAGCTATCAGCCCCAGCATTTT. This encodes CASSLRESYQPQHF.

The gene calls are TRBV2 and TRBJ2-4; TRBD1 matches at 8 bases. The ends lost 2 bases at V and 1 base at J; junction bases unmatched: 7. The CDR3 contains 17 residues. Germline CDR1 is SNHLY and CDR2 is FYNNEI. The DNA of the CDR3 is TGTGCCAGCAGTGAATTTCCAGGGGGCTCTGCCAAAAACATTCAGTACTTC. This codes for CASSEFPGGSAKNIQYF.

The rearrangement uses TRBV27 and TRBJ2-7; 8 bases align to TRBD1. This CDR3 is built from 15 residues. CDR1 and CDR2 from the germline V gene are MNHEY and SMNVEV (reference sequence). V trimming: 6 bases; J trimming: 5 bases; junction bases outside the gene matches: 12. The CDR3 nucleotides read TGTGCCAGCAGCCTAACGACAGGGGCGGAGGACGAGCAGTACTTC. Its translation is CASSLTTGAEDEQYF.

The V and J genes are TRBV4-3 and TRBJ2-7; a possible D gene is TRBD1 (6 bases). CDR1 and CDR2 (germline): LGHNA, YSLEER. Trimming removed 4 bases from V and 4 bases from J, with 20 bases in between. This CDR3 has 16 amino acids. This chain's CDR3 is CASSRLPGTRAYEQYF. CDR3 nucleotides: TGCGCCAGCAGCCGGCTTCCCGGGACAAGGGCTTACGAGCAGTACTTC.

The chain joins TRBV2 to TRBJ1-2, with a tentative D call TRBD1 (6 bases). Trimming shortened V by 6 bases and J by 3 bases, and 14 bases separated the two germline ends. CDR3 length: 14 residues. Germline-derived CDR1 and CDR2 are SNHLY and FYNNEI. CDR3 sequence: CASRETGLDYGYTF. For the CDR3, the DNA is TGTGCCAGCAGGGAAACAGGGCTTGACTATGGCTACACCTTC.

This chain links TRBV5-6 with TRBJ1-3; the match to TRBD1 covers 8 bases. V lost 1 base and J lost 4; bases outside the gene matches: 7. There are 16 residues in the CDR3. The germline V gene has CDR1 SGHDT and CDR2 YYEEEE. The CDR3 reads CASSLWQGALGNTIYF. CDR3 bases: TGTGCCAGCAGCTTGTGGCAGGGGGCGCTGGGAAACACCATATATTTT.

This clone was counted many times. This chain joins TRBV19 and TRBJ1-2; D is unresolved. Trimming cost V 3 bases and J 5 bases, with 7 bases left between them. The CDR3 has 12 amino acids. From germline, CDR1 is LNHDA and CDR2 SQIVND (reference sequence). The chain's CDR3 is CASSILEYGYTF. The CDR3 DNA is TGTGCCAGTAGTATCCTTGAATATGGCTACACCTTC.

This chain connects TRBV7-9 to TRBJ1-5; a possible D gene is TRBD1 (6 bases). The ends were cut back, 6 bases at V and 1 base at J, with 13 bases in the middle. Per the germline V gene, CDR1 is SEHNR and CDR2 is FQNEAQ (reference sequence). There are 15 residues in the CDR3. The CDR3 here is CASSGGPLSNQPQHF. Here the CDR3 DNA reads TGTGCCAGCAGTGGGGGGCCCTTAAGCAATCAGCCCCAGCATTTT.

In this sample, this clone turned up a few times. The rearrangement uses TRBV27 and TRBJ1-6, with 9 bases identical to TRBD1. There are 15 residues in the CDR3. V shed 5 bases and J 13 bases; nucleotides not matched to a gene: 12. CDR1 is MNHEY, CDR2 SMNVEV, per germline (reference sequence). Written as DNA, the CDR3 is TGTGCCAGCAGTCTACAGGGGGCCCCGGGGAAGCCCCTCCACTTT. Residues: CASSLQGAPGKPLHF.

Written as DNA, the CDR3 is TGTGCCAGCAGCTTGGGGACTAGCGGATCTACCTACGAGCAGTACTTC. The encoded protein is CASSLGTSGSTYEQYF. The chain has TRBV4-2 and TRBJ2-7, with 11 bases that match TRBD2. With 5 bases clipped from V and 2 bases from J, the junction kept 8 bases outside the gene matches. The CDR3 is made up of 16 amino acids. Germline-derived CDR1 and CDR2 are LGHNA and YNFKEQ.

The CDR3 reads CASSLANRLSEINSPLHF. For the CDR3, the DNA is TGTGCCAGCAGCTTAGCGAATAGGCTAAGTGAGATTAATTCACCCCTCCACTTT. The chain joins TRBV7-9 to TRBJ1-6; D is undetermined. The V and J ends lost 0 bases and 6 bases respectively, with 18 bases between them. Germline V gives CDR1 SEHNR, CDR2 FQNEAQ (reference sequence). This CDR3 is built from 18 residues.

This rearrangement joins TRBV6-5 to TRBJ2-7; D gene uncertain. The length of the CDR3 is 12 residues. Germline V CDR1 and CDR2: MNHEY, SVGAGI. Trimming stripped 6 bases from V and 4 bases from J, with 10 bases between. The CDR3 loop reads CASSSDMYEQYF. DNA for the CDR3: TGTGCCAGCAGCTCAGACATGTACGAGCAGTACTTC.

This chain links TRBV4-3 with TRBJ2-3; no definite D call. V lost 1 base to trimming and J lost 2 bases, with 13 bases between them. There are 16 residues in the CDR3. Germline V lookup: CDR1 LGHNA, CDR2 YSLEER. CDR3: CASSQAGSIVTDTQYF. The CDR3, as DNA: TGCGCCAGCAGCCAAGCCGGGTCCATAGTCACAGATACGCAGTATTTT.

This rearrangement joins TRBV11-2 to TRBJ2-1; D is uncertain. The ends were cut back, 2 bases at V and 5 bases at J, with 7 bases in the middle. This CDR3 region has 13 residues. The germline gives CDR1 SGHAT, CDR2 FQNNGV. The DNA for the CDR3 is TGTGCCAGCAGCTTATACGGTAACAATGAGCAGTTCTTC. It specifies CASSLYGNNEQFF.

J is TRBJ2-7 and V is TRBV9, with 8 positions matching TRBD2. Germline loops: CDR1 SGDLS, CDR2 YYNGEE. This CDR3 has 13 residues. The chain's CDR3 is CGAKRRGVLEQYF. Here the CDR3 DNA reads TGTGGTGCTAAGAGGCGGGGGGTTCTCGAGCAGTACTTC.

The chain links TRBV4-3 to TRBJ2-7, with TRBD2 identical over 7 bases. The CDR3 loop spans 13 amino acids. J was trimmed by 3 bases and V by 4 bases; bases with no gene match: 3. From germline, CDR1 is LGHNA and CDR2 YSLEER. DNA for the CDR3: TGCGCCAGCAGCCGGGGGACTAACTACGAGCAGTACTTC. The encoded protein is CASSRGTNYEQYF.

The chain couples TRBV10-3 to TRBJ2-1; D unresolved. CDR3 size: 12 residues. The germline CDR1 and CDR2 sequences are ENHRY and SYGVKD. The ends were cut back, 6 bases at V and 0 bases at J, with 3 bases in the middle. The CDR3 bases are TGTGCCATCAGCCCCTCCTACAATGAGCAGTTCTTC. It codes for CAISPSYNEQFF.

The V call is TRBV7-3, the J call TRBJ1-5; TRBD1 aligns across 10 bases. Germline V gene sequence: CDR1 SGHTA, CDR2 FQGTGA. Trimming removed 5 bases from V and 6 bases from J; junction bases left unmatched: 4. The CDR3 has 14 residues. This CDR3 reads CASSRRQGAQPQHF. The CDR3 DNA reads TGTGCCAGCAGCCGCCGACAGGGGGCTCAGCCCCAGCATTTT.

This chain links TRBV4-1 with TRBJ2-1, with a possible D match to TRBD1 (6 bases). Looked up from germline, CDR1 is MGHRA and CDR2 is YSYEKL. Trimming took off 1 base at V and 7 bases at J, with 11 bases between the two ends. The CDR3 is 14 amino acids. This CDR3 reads CASSQGQGRNEQFF. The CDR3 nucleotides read TGCGCCAGCAGCCAAGGGCAGGGGCGGAATGAGCAGTTCTTC.

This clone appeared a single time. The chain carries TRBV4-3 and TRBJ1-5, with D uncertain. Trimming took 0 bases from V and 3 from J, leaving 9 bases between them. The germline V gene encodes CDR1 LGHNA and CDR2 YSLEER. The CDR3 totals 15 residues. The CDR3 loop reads CASSQDYPYNQPQHF. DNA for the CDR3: TGCGCCAGCAGCCAAGACTACCCCTACAATCAGCCCCAGCATTTT.

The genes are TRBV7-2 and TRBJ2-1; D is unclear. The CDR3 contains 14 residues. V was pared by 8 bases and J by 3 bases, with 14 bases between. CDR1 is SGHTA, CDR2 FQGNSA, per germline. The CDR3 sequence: CASQATNNYNEQFF. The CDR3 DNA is TGTGCCAGCCAGGCGACAAACAACTACAATGAGCAGTTCTTC.

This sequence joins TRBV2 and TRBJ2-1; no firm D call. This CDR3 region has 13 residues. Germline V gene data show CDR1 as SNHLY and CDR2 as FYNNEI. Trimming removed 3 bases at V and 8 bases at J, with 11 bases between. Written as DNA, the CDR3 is TGTGCCAGCAGTGAGGCCCATTTGGATGAGCAGTTCTTC. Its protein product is CASSEAHLDEQFF.